This T cell receptor beta chain comes out of a study of CD8 T cells in ankylosing spondylitis. Study results and caveats: Reportedly, significant enrichment of disease-linked clones occurred in matched ankylosing spondylitis synovial fluid.

V lost 3 bases to trimming and J lost 1 base; unmatched junction nucleotides: 6. CDR3 size: 16 residues. 5'-RACE, quantitative and with molecular barcodes, yielded the TCR beta libraries. TCRdb called the 5' RACE reads again in MiXCR, with one record for every CDR3 protein. Of about 340,000 distinct CDR3 sequences in the sample, approximately 15% were seen once. This clonotype was seen at least ten times. No antigen is known for it. The sequence came from a male donor with ankylosing spondylitis or in good health (not recorded which). The V and J genes are TRBV12-3 or TRBV12-4 and TRBJ2-5; 9 nucleotides agree with TRBD2. Source material: blood, either unsorted or a sorted T cell fraction (not recorded which). Here the CDR3 reads CASSLTQGLAQETQYF. The CDR3 nucleotides are TGTGCCAGCAGTTTGACTCAGGGACTAGCCCAAGAGACCCAGTACTTC.